One and the same sample provided the 5 T cell receptor beta chains below, sequenced in a study of blood T cell repertoires in COVID-19. This table comes from immunoSEQ multiplex PCR, and its TCRdb copy is limited to in-frame clones, with some not included. The sample has fewer than 150,000 clones, approximately 83% seen once. The sequenced sample consisted of peripheral blood. The receptors shown here come from a woman between 45 and 60 years old with acute or convalescent COVID-19.

This rearrangement joins TRBV6-5 to TRBJ1-1, with D perhaps matching TRBD1 (5 bases). The CDR3 contains 13 residues. Trimming took 7 bases from V and 0 from J, leaving 9 bases between them. Germline loops: CDR1 MNHEY, CDR2 SVGAGI. In nucleotides, the CDR3 is TGTGCCAGCATTCGACAGTTGAACACTGAAGCTTTCTTT. Translating gives CASIRQLNTEAFF.

This clone appeared a single time. The rearrangement links TRBV5-1 to TRBJ2-5; D possibly corresponds to TRBD1 (5 bases). Trimming removed 3 bases at V and 5 bases at J, with 14 bases between. Germline V gives CDR1 SGHRS, CDR2 YFSETQ. CDR3 length: 14 amino acids. The CDR3 sequence: CASSSQGIGETQYF. In DNA, the CDR3 is TGCGCCAGCAGCTCTCAGGGTATTGGGGAGACCCAGTACTTC.

This chain joins TRBV7-8 and TRBJ1-1, with 7 bases identical to TRBD1. Trimming at V came to 5 bases and at J to 4 bases, leaving 10 bases not matched to a gene. The CDR3 consists of 15 residues. Germline CDR1 reads SGHVS; CDR2 reads FQNEAQ. The CDR3 DNA is TGTGCCAGCAGCCCGAGACGACAGGGAGGCACTGAAGCTTTCTTT. Translating gives CASSPRRQGGTEAFF.

This chain connects TRBV6-5 to TRBJ2-7, with D perhaps TRBD1 (6 bases). The germline gives CDR1 MNHEY, CDR2 SVGAGI. This CDR3 has 14 amino acids. Trimming removed 7 bases from V and 2 bases from J, with 15 bases in between. CDR3 coding DNA: TGTGCCAGCAATAACCGGGACACAACCTACGAGCAGTACTTC. It translates to CASNNRDTTYEQYF.

V usage is TRBV20-1 and J usage is TRBJ1-4; no clear D gene. The CDR3 has 10 amino acids. Deletions cut 5 bases from V and 12 bases from J, with 10 bases between. Germline lookup yields CDR1 DFQATT and CDR2 SNEGSKA (reference sequence). In DNA form, the CDR3 reads TGCAGTGCTCACCGGGAGCAACTGTTTTTT. Its protein is CSAHREQLFF.